These T cell receptor beta chains were read from a single sample in a study of cytomegalovirus exposure and HLA in healthy donors. Here immunoSEQ multiplex PCR was the method, and the copy in TCRdb shows in-frame clones only, minus some. The repertoire includes about 140,000 clones, around 82% of them detected once, and around 2.5% sits in the top ten. Sequenced sample: PBMCs. The receptors originated from a young woman in good health and CMV-seropositive. Each CDR3 is given with its conserved first and last residue. Each record gives: CDR3 protein, CDR3 DNA, V gene, clone size, D gene, J gene. D genes are given only for firm matches. Size is omitted from some rows. Given values are once, few, many or a class for expanded clones.

CDR3 protein: CASSEEYHNEQFF
CDR3 DNA: TGTGCCAGCAGCGAGGAATATCACAATGAGCAGTTCTTC
V gene: TRBV2
clone size: NA
D gene: NA
J gene: TRBJ2-1

CDR3 protein: CASSSDRLNTEAFF
CDR3 DNA: TGTGCCAGCAGCTCGGACAGACTGAACACTGAAGCTTTCTTT
V gene: TRBV7-6
clone size: NA
D gene: NA
J gene: TRBJ1-1

CDR3 protein: CASSDKPRLSLAKNIQYF
CDR3 DNA: TGTGCCAGCAGTGACAAACCTAGACTATCTCTAGCCAAAAACATTCAGTACTTC
V gene: TRBV6-1
clone size: few
D gene: NA
J gene: TRBJ2-4

CDR3 protein: CASRVHTATNEKLFF
CDR3 DNA: TGCGCCAGCAGGGTTCACACCGCAACTAATGAAAAACTGTTTTTT
V gene: TRBV5-1
clone size: NA
D gene: NA
J gene: TRBJ1-4

CDR3 protein: CASSLSPWTGGYTF
CDR3 DNA: TGTGCCAGCAGTTTATCCCCTTGGACAGGGGGCTACACCTTC
V gene: TRBV27
clone size: NA
D gene: TRBD1
J gene: TRBJ1-2

CDR3 protein: CASIVAGGTEAFF
CDR3 DNA: TGTGCCAGTATAGTGGCCGGAGGCACTGAAGCTTTCTTT
V gene: TRBV19
clone size: few
D gene: NA
J gene: TRBJ1-1

CDR3 protein: CASSLTTGGNEQYF
CDR3 DNA: TGTGCCAGCAGCTTGACCACAGGGGGAAACGAGCAGTACTTC
V gene: TRBV5-4
clone size: NA
D gene: TRBD1
J gene: TRBJ2-7

CDR3 protein: CASGSSSGGYNEQFF
CDR3 DNA: TGTGCCAGCGGATCTTCTAGCGGGGGTTACAATGAGCAGTTCTTC
V gene: TRBV6-1
clone size: once
D gene: TRBD2
J gene: TRBJ2-1

CDR3 protein: CASSLTSGLSGNTIYF
CDR3 DNA: TGCGCCAGCAGCTTGACTTCAGGGCTCTCTGGAAACACCATATATTTT
V gene: TRBV5-1
clone size: NA
D gene: NA
J gene: TRBJ1-3

CDR3 protein: CASSLAGLYEQYF
CDR3 DNA: TGTGCCAGCAGCTTAGCGGGCCTCTACGAGCAGTACTTC
V gene: TRBV7-2
clone size: NA
D gene: NA
J gene: TRBJ2-7

CDR3 protein: CASSLPPLEGGPSGNTIYF
CDR3 DNA: TGTGCCAGCAGCTTACCCCCCCTAGAGGGTGGCCCAAGTGGGAACACCATATATTTT
V gene: TRBV7-8
clone size: NA
D gene: NA
J gene: TRBJ1-3

CDR3 protein: CASSSDRGITEAFF
CDR3 DNA: TGTGCCAGCAGTTCGGACAGGGGGATTACTGAAGCTTTCTTT
V gene: TRBV7-2
clone size: NA
D gene: TRBD1
J gene: TRBJ1-1

CDR3 protein: CASSPGYRVGDGYTF
CDR3 DNA: TGTGCCAGCAGTCCCGGTTACAGGGTCGGGGATGGCTACACCTTC
V gene: TRBV28
clone size: NA
D gene: NA
J gene: TRBJ1-2

CDR3 protein: CASSKRGSSYEQYF
CDR3 DNA: TGTGCCAGCAGCAAAAGGGGGAGTTCCTACGAGCAGTACTTC
V gene: TRBV21-1
clone size: NA
D gene: NA
J gene: TRBJ2-7

CDR3 protein: CASSLTTRNYGYTF
CDR3 DNA: TGCGCCAGCAGCTTGACCACCAGGAACTATGGCTACACCTTC
V gene: TRBV5-1
clone size: NA
D gene: NA
J gene: TRBJ1-2

CDR3 protein: CASSQPGYNEQFF
CDR3 DNA: TGCGCCAGCAGCCAACCGGGATACAATGAGCAGTTCTTC
V gene: TRBV4-3
clone size: NA
D gene: NA
J gene: TRBJ2-1

CDR3 protein: CASSWTPGQGIGANVLTF
CDR3 DNA: TGCGCCAGCAGCTGGACTCCGGGACAGGGCATTGGGGCCAACGTCCTGACTTTC
V gene: TRBV5-1
clone size: NA
D gene: TRBD1
J gene: TRBJ2-6

CDR3 protein: CSSTPPDFRTEAFF
CDR3 DNA: TGTTCCAGCACCCCCCCCGACTTTCGCACTGAAGCTTTCTTT
V gene: TRBV7-9
clone size: NA
D gene: NA
J gene: TRBJ1-1

CDR3 protein: CASSRAGAAGFTGELFF
CDR3 DNA: TGTGCCAGCAGCCGTGCAGGGGCGGCCGGTTTCACCGGGGAGCTGTTTTTT
V gene: TRBV5-4
clone size: NA
D gene: NA
J gene: TRBJ2-2

CDR3 protein: CARARGSGNTIYF
CDR3 DNA: TGCGCCAGGGCCCGGGGATCTGGAAACACCATATATTTT
V gene: TRBV5-1
clone size: few
D gene: NA
J gene: TRBJ1-3

CDR3 protein: CASSLAGPNNEQFF
CDR3 DNA: TGTGCCAGCAGTTTGGCAGGCCCAAACAATGAGCAGTTCTTC
V gene: TRBV25-1
clone size: NA
D gene: NA
J gene: TRBJ2-1

CDR3 protein: CASSSGGYRDRGTDTQYF
CDR3 DNA: TGTGCCAGCAGCTCGGGGGGGTACCGGGACAGGGGCACAGATACGCAGTATTTT
V gene: TRBV5-6
clone size: NA
D gene: NA
J gene: TRBJ2-3

CDR3 protein: CASSPIGGLSTGELFF
CDR3 DNA: TGTGCCAGCTCACCGATTGGCGGGCTAAGCACCGGGGAGCTGTTTTTT
V gene: TRBV18
clone size: few
D gene: NA
J gene: TRBJ2-2

CDR3 protein: CASSLLRAGLAIQYF
CDR3 DNA: TGTGCCAGCAGCCTCCTTAGGGCGGGGCTGGCCATTCAGTACTTC
V gene: TRBV11-2
clone size: NA
D gene: NA
J gene: TRBJ2-4

CDR3 protein: CASSPLAPSTDTQYF
CDR3 DNA: TGCGCCAGCAGCCCCCTGGCACCTAGCACAGATACGCAGTATTTT
V gene: TRBV5-1
clone size: NA
D gene: NA
J gene: TRBJ2-3

CDR3 protein: CAISEMGRSNQPQHF
CDR3 DNA: TGTGCCATCAGTGAGATGGGGAGGTCAAATCAGCCCCAGCATTTT
V gene: TRBV10-3
clone size: NA
D gene: NA
J gene: TRBJ1-5

CDR3 protein: CASSPPVGGPDHEQFF
CDR3 DNA: TGTGCCAGCTCACCACCGGTCGGGGGGCCTGACCATGAGCAGTTCTTC
V gene: TRBV18
clone size: NA
D gene: NA
J gene: TRBJ2-1

CDR3 protein: CASSLGGRTSPTDTQYF
CDR3 DNA: TGTGCCAGCAGCTTGGGGGGTCGGACAAGTCCCACAGATACGCAGTATTTT
V gene: TRBV5-4
clone size: NA
D gene: NA
J gene: TRBJ2-3

CDR3 protein: CASSFRTSGDRMGTDTQYF
CDR3 DNA: TGCGCCAGCAGCTTTAGGACTAGCGGGGATCGAATGGGCACAGATACGCAGTATTTT
V gene: TRBV5-1
clone size: NA
D gene: TRBD2
J gene: TRBJ2-3

CDR3 protein: CASSLGLRDSNSPLHF
CDR3 DNA: TGTGCCAGCAGCTTGGGCCTCCGGGACTCTAATTCACCCCTCCACTTT
V gene: TRBV7-9
clone size: NA
D gene: NA
J gene: TRBJ1-6

CDR3 protein: CASSLGTGNTEAFF
CDR3 DNA: TGTGCCAGCAGCTTGGGGACAGGGAACACTGAAGCTTTCTTT
V gene: TRBV7-6
clone size: NA
D gene: TRBD1
J gene: TRBJ1-1

CDR3 protein: CASSMSRVAKNIQYF
CDR3 DNA: TGTGCCAGTAGTATGAGTCGGGTAGCCAAAAACATTCAGTACTTC
V gene: TRBV19
clone size: NA
D gene: NA
J gene: TRBJ2-4

CDR3 protein: CASSLFFGLAVDNEQFF
CDR3 DNA: TGTGCCAGCAGTTTATTTTTTGGACTAGCGGTGGACAATGAGCAGTTCTTC
V gene: TRBV27
clone size: NA
D gene: TRBD2
J gene: TRBJ2-1

CDR3 protein: CAWSGGLASVDNEQFF
CDR3 DNA: TGTGCCTGGAGTGGTGGACTAGCGAGCGTTGACAATGAGCAGTTCTTC
V gene: TRBV30
clone size: few
D gene: TRBD2
J gene: TRBJ2-1

CDR3 protein: CASSYPTGVSTGELFF
CDR3 DNA: TGTGCCAGCAGTTACCCGACAGGGGTGAGCACCGGGGAGCTGTTTTTT
V gene: TRBV25-1
clone size: NA
D gene: TRBD1
J gene: TRBJ2-2

CDR3 protein: CASSGRGAYEQYF
CDR3 DNA: TGTGCCAGCAGCGGCAGGGGGGCCTACGAGCAGTACTTC
V gene: TRBV5-5
clone size: few
D gene: NA
J gene: TRBJ2-7

CDR3 protein: CASRDTPADTEAFF
CDR3 DNA: TGTGCCAGTAGGGACACCCCTGCGGACACTGAAGCTTTCTTT
V gene: TRBV19
clone size: once
D gene: NA
J gene: TRBJ1-1

CDR3 protein: CASSLLQQNTEAFF
CDR3 DNA: TGCGCCAGCAGCTTGCTACAGCAGAACACTGAAGCTTTCTTT
V gene: TRBV5-1
clone size: NA
D gene: NA
J gene: TRBJ1-1

CDR3 protein: CASSLLGLAGGTDTQYF
CDR3 DNA: TGTGCCAGCAGTTTGCTGGGACTAGCGGGGGGCACAGATACGCAGTATTTT
V gene: TRBV28
clone size: NA
D gene: TRBD2
J gene: TRBJ2-3

CDR3 protein: CSASYPLGRGNTEAFF
CDR3 DNA: TGCAGCGCATCATACCCATTAGGGAGGGGGAACACTGAAGCTTTCTTT
V gene: TRBV29-1
clone size: NA
D gene: NA
J gene: TRBJ1-1

CDR3 protein: CASSLGGWGGVVAFF
CDR3 DNA: TGTGCCAGCAGCTTAGGAGGGTGGGGGGGCGTCGTCGCTTTCTTT
V gene: TRBV7-9
clone size: NA
D gene: NA
J gene: TRBJ1-1

CDR3 protein: CASSLDSYEQYF
CDR3 DNA: TGCGCCAGCAGCCTTGACAGTTACGAGCAGTACTTC
V gene: TRBV10-1
clone size: NA
D gene: NA
J gene: TRBJ2-7

CDR3 protein: CASSRQGAVPYEQYF
CDR3 DNA: TGTGCCAGCAGCCGCCAGGGGGCGGTTCCCTACGAGCAGTACTTC
V gene: TRBV7-2
clone size: few
D gene: TRBD1
J gene: TRBJ2-7

CDR3 protein: CASSPWLNTEAFF
CDR3 DNA: TGTGCCAGCAGCCCCTGGCTGAACACTGAAGCTTTCTTT
V gene: TRBV7-2
clone size: NA
D gene: NA
J gene: TRBJ1-1

CDR3 protein: CASSSRTGPYGYTF
CDR3 DNA: TGTGCCAGCAGCTCCAGGACAGGGCCCTATGGCTACACCTTC
V gene: TRBV7-8
clone size: once
D gene: TRBD1
J gene: TRBJ1-2

CDR3 protein: CASRAVTGTEKETQYF
CDR3 DNA: TGTGCCAGCAGGGCCGTGACCGGGACAGAGAAAGAGACCCAGTACTTC
V gene: TRBV6-6
clone size: NA
D gene: TRBD1
J gene: TRBJ2-5

CDR3 protein: CASSLVAGFSYNEQFF
CDR3 DNA: TGCGCCAGCAGCTTGGTAGCCGGGTTCTCCTACAATGAGCAGTTCTTC
V gene: TRBV5-1
clone size: NA
D gene: NA
J gene: TRBJ2-1

CDR3 protein: CASAPGTGGTEAFF
CDR3 DNA: TGTGCCAGCGCTCCCGGGACAGGGGGCACTGAAGCTTTCTTT
V gene: TRBV2
clone size: NA
D gene: TRBD1
J gene: TRBJ1-1

CDR3 protein: CASSLAQTDQETQYF
CDR3 DNA: TGTGCCAGCAGCTTAGCGCAGACAGACCAAGAGACCCAGTACTTC
V gene: TRBV7-8
clone size: NA
D gene: NA
J gene: TRBJ2-5

CDR3 protein: CAWSLPGLAVTDTQYF
CDR3 DNA: TGTGCCTGGAGTCTTCCGGGACTAGCGGTCACAGATACGCAGTATTTT
V gene: TRBV30
clone size: once
D gene: TRBD2
J gene: TRBJ2-3

CDR3 protein: CASSLTDSGYGYTF
CDR3 DNA: TGTGCCAGCAGCTTAACGGACAGTGGGTATGGCTACACCTTC
V gene: TRBV7-9
clone size: NA
D gene: NA
J gene: TRBJ1-2

CDR3 protein: CAISGPDRASNGYTF
CDR3 DNA: TGTGCCATCAGTGGGCCGGACAGGGCCTCTAATGGCTACACCTTC
V gene: TRBV10-3
clone size: NA
D gene: TRBD1
J gene: TRBJ1-2

CDR3 protein: CASSSGTGGLNTEAFF
CDR3 DNA: TGTGCCAGCAGCAGTGGGACAGGGGGCTTGAACACTGAAGCTTTCTTT
V gene: TRBV5-8
clone size: NA
D gene: TRBD1
J gene: TRBJ1-1

CDR3 protein: CASSSTGGMKTQYF
CDR3 DNA: TGTGCCAGCAGTTCGACAGGGGGAATGAAGACCCAGTACTTC
V gene: TRBV28
clone size: NA
D gene: TRBD1
J gene: TRBJ2-5

CDR3 protein: CASSHGQVPPNIQYF
CDR3 DNA: TGTGCCAGCAGCCACGGACAGGTCCCCCCCAACATTCAGTACTTC
V gene: TRBV14
clone size: NA
D gene: TRBD1
J gene: TRBJ2-4

CDR3 protein: CASSPGLTNRVAGQPQHF
CDR3 DNA: TGTGCCAGCTCACCAGGCCTAACGAACAGGGTAGCGGGTCAGCCCCAGCATTTT
V gene: TRBV18
clone size: few
D gene: NA
J gene: TRBJ1-5